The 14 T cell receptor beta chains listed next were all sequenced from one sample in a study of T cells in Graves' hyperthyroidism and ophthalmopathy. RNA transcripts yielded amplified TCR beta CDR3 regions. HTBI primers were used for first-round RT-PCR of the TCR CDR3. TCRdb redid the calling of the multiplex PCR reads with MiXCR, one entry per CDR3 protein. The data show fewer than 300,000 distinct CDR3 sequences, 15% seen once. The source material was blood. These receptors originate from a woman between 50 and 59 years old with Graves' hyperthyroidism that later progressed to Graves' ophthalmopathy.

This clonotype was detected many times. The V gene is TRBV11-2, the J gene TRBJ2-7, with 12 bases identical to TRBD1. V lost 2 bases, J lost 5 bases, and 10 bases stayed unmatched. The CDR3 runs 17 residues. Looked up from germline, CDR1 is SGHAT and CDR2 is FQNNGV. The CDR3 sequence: CASSLTPPGTGGHEQYF. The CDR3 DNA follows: TGTGCCAGCAGCTTAACCCCGCCCGGGACAGGGGGCCACGAGCAGTACTTC.

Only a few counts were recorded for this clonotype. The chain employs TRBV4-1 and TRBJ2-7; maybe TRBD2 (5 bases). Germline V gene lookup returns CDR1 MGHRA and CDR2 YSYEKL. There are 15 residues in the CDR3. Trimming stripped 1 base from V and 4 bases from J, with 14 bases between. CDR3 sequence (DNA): TGCGCCAGCAGCCAAGTTGTAGGGAGCGTATACGAGCAGTACTTC. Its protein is CASSQVVGSVYEQYF.

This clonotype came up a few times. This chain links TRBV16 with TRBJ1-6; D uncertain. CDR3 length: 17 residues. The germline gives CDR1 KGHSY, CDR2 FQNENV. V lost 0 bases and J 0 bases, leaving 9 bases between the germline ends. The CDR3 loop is CASSQSRVGSYNSPLHF. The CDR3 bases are TGTGCCAGCAGCCAATCCCGGGTTGGCTCCTATAATTCACCCCTCCACTTT.

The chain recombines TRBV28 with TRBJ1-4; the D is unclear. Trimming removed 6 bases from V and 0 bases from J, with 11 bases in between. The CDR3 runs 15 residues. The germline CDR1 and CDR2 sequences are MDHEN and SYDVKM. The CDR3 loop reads CASSPFEPTNEKLFF. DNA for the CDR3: TGTGCCAGCAGCCCTTTTGAGCCAACTAATGAAAAACTGTTTTTT. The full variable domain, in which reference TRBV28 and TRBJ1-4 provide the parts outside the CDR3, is DVKVTQSSRYLVKRTGEKVFLECVQDMDHENMFWYRQDPGLGLRLIYFSYDVKMKEKGDIPEGYSVSREKKERFSLILESASTNQTSMYLCASSPFEPTNEKLFFGSGTQLSVL.

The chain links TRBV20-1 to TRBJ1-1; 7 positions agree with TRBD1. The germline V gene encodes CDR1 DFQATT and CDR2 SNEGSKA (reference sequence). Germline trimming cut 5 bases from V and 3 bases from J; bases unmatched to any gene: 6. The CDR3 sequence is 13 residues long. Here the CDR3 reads CSAWRTGYTEAFF. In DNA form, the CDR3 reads TGCAGTGCTTGGCGGACAGGCTACACTGAAGCTTTCTTT.

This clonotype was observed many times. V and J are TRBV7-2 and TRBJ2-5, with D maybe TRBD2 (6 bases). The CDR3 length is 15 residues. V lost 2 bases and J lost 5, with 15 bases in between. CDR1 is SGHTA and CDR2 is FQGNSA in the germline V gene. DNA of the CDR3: TGTGCCAGCAGCTTATCAAGGGCGGGGTGGGAGACCCAGTACTTC. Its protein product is CASSLSRAGWETQYF.

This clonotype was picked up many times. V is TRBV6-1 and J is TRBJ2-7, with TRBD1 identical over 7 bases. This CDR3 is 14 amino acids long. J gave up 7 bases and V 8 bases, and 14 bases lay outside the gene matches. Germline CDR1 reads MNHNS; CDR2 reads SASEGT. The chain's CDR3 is CASRRGGPSEEQYF. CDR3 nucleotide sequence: TGTGCCAGCCGCCGAGGGGGCCCTTCAGAGGAGCAGTACTTC.

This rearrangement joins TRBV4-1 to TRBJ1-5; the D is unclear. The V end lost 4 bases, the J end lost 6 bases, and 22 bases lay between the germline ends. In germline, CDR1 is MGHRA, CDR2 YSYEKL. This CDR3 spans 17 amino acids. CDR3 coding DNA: TGCGCCAGCAGCCGCACGCCCTTCGAGGAGGGAAGTCAGCCCCAGCATTTT. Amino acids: CASSRTPFEEGSQPQHF.

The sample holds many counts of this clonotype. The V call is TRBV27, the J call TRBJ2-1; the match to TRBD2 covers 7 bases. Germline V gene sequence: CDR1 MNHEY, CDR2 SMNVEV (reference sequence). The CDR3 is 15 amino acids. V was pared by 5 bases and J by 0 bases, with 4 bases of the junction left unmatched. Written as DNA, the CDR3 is TGTGCCAGCAGTCCTCGGGAGGTCTCCTACAATGAGCAGTTCTTC. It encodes CASSPREVSYNEQFF.

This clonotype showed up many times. This chain's CDR3 is CASSPPVLGAYEQYF. CDR3 DNA: TGTGCCAGCAGCCCCCCTGTTCTGGGGGCTTACGAGCAGTACTTC. The V gene is TRBV28, the J gene TRBJ2-7; a possible D gene is TRBD1 (6 bases). V was pared by 6 bases and J by 4 bases, with 19 bases between. Germline CDR1 and CDR2: MDHEN and SYDVKM. CDR3 length equals 15 residues.

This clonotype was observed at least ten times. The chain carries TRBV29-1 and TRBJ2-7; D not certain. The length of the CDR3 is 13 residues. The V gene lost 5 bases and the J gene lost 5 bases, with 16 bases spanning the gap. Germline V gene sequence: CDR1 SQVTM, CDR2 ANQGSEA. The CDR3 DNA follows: TGCAGCGTTACCTCCCCCGAAGCCAACGAGCAGTACTTC. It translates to CSVTSPEANEQYF.

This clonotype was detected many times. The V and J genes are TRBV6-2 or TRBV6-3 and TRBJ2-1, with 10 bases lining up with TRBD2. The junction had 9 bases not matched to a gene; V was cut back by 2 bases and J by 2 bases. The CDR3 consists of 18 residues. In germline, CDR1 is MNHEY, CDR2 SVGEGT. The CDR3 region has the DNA TGTGCCAGCAGTTACCGGCGGCTAGCGGGAGTTCCCTACAATGAGCAGTTCTTC. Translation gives CASSYRRLAGVPYNEQFF.

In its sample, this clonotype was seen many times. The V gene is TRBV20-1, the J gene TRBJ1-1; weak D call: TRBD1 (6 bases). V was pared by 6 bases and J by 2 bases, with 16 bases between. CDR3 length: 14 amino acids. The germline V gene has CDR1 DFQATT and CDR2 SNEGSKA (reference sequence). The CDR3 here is CSAPVRGGNTEAFF. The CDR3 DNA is TGCAGTGCACCCGTAAGGGGGGGAAACACTGAAGCTTTCTTT.

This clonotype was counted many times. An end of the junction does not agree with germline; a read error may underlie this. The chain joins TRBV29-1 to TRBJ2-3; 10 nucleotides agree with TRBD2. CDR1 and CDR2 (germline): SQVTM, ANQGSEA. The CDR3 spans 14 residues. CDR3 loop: CSVEAGGPTDTQYF. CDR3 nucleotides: TGCAGCGTAGAAGCGGGAGGGCCCACAGATACGCAGTATTTT.